This record looks at one TCR beta chain sequence and its context. Its antigen is currently unknown. The data derive from a study of identifying expanded T cells in peripheral blood. Findings and caveats of the study: Roughly two-week clone count variance significantly increased as total template count grew. Differentially abundant clones: around 1.1 between replicates, approximately 16 at two to three weeks, 18 to 20 at four.

Assay: immunoSEQ multiplex PCR; the TCRdb copy retains only in-frame clones and omits some. In the table there are 70,000 to 95,000 clones, about nine tenths of which are singletons. No infections or other immune events were documented during collection. Trimming shortened V by 6 bases and J by 4 bases, and 18 bases separated the two germline ends. This CDR3 has 15 amino acids. From germline, CDR1 is MNHEY and CDR2 SVGAGI. The TCR sequence derives from a person aged 18 to 70 in good health. This sequence joins TRBV6-5 and TRBJ1-2; D is perhaps TRBD1 (6 bases). Specimen: blood. The CDR3 loop is CASRSFGGAGYGYTF. CDR3 nucleotide sequence: TGTGCCAGCAGATCCTTCGGGGGCGCCGGCTATGGCTACACCTTC.